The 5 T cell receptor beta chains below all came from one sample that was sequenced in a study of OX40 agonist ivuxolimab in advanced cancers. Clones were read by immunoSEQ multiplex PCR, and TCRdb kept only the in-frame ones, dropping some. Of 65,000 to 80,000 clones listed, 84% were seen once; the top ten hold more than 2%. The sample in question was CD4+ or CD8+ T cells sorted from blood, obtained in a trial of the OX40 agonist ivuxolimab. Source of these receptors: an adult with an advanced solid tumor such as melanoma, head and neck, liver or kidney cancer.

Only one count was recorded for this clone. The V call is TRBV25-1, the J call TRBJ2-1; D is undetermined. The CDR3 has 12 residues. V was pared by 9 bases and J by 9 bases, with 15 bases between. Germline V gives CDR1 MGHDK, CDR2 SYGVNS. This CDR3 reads CASQFGVSEQFF. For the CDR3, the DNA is TGTGCCAGTCAGTTTGGAGTCAGTGAGCAGTTCTTC.

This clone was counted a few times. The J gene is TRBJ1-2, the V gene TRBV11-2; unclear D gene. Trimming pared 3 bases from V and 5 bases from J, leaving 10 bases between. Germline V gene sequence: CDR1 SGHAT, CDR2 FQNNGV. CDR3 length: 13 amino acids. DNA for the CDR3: TGTGCCAGCAGCTTCGCCGCGGGTTATGGCTACACCTTC. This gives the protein CASSFAAGYGYTF.

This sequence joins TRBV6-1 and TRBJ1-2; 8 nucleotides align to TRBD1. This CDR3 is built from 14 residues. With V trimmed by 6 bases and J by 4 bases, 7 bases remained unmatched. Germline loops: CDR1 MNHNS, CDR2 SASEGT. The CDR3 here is CASRRTGKGYGYTF. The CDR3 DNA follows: TGTGCCAGCAGGCGGACAGGGAAAGGCTATGGCTACACCTTC.

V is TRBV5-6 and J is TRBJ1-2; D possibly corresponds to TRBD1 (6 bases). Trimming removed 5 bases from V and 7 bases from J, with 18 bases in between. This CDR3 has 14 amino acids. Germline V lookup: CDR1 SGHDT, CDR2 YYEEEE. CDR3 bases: TGTGCCAGCAGAATTCCGGGGGCGCGAGTTGGCTACACCTTC. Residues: CASRIPGARVGYTF.

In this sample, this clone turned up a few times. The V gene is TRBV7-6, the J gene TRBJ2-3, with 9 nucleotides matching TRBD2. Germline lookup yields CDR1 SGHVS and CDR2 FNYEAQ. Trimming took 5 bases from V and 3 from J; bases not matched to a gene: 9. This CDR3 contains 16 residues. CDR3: CASSKMVAGVTDTQYF. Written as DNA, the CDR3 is TGTGCCAGCAGCAAAATGGTAGCGGGAGTGACAGATACGCAGTATTTT.